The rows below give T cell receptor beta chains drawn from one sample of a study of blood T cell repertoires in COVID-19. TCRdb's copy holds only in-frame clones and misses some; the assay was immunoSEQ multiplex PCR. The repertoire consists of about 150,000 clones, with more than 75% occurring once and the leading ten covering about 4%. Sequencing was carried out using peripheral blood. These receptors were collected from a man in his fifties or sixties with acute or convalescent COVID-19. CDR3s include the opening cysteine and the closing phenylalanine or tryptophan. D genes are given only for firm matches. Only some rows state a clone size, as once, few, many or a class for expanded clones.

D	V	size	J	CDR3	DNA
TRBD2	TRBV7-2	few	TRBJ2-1	CASSLGLAGVNEQFF	TGTGCCAGCAGCTTAGGACTAGCGGGAGTCAATGAGCAGTTCTTC
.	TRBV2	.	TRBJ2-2	CASSQGTNTGELFF	TGTGCCAGCAGCCAGGGGACGAACACCGGGGAGCTGTTTTTT
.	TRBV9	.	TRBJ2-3	CASSRTADTDTQYF	TGTGCCAGCAGTAGGACAGCGGACACAGATACGCAGTATTTT
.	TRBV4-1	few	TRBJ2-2	CASSQEPGGISNTGELFF	TGCGCCAGCAGCCAAGAACCCGGCGGGATATCGAACACCGGGGAGCTGTTTTTT
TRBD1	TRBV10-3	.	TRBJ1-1	CAIIPEGAGTEAFF	TGTGCCATCATCCCGGAGGGGGCTGGGACTGAAGCTTTCTTT
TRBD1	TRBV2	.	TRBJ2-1	CASNTGGNNEQFF	TGTGCCAGCAATACAGGGGGCAACAATGAGCAGTTCTTC
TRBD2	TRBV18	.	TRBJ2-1	CASSPRGLAGFNEQFF	TGTGCCAGCTCACCAAGAGGACTAGCGGGGTTCAATGAGCAGTTCTTC
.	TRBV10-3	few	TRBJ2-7	CATQGTYEQYF	TGTGCCACCCAGGGGACCTACGAGCAGTACTTC
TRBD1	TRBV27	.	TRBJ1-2	CASSSPSRRGPYGYTF	TGTGCCAGCAGTTCCCCTTCCCGCAGGGGGCCCTATGGCTACACCTTC
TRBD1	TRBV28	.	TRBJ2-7	CASSPPGGPTYEQYF	TGTGCCAGCAGTCCCCCAGGGGGACCTACCTACGAGCAGTACTTC
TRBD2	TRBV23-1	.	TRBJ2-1	CASSQILAGGRDYNEQFF	TGCGCCAGCAGTCAAATACTAGCGGGAGGGAGAGACTACAATGAGCAGTTCTTC
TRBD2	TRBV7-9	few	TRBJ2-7	CASTTSGPYEQYF	TGTGCCAGCACAACTAGCGGACCCTACGAGCAGTACTTC
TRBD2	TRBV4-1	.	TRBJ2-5	CASSQEKGLAGTSTQYF	TGCGCCAGCAGCCAAGAGAAAGGACTAGCGGGAACCTCGACCCAGTACTTC
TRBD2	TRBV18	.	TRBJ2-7	CASSPASGIYEQYF	TGTGCCAGCTCACCTGCTAGCGGGATCTACGAGCAGTACTTC
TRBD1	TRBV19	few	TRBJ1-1	CAIGTGDSTEAFF	TGTGCCATTGGGACAGGGGATAGCACTGAAGCTTTCTTT
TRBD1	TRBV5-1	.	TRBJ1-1	CASSFRGQGTEAFF	TGCGCCAGCAGCTTCAGGGGGCAGGGCACTGAAGCTTTCTTT
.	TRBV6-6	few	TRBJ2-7	CASSGSLYEQYF	TGTGCCAGCAGCGGGAGCTTATACGAGCAGTACTTC
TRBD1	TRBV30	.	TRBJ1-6	CAWRTGGAQGPPLHF	TGTGCCTGGAGGACAGGGGGCGCACAAGGACCACCCCTCCACTTT
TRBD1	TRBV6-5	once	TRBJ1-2	CASSRETGKTYGYTF	TGTGCCAGCAGCCGCGAGACAGGGAAAACCTATGGCTACACCTTC
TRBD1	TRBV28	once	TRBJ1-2	CASSTLTGLLTGYTF	TGTGCCAGCAGTACACTGACAGGGCTCTTGACCGGCTACACCTTC
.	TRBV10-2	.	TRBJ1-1	CASKDSGGGPEAFF	TGCGCCAGCAAAGATAGTGGTGGGGGCCCTGAAGCTTTCTTT
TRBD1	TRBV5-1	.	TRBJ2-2	CASIPGQGFTGELFF	TGCGCCAGCATCCCGGGACAGGGGTTCACCGGGGAGCTGTTTTTT
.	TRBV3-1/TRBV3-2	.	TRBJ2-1	CASSRYQGGPFYNEQFF	TGTGCCAGCAGCCGATACCAGGGTGGTCCCTTTTACAATGAGCAGTTCTTC
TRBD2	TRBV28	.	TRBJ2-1	CASSLFRLAGEEWEQFF	TGTGCCAGCAGTTTATTTCGCCTAGCGGGGGAGGAATGGGAGCAGTTCTTC
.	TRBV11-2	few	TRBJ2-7	CASSLEGHRYEQYF	TGTGCCAGCAGCTTAGAGGGCCACAGGTACGAGCAGTACTTC
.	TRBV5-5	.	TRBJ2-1	CASSLDAGRGYEQFF	TGTGCCAGCAGCTTGGATGCGGGACGAGGGTATGAGCAGTTCTTC